This TCR beta chain originates from a study of response to subunit inactivated influenza vaccine. Notes on the study in general: Researchers suggested that each seasonal influenza vaccination recruits few new T cells.

There are 12 residues in the CDR3. Germline V gene lookup returns CDR1 DFQATT and CDR2 SNEGSKA (reference sequence). V was shortened by 3 bases and J by 2 bases, with 4 bases between the two germline ends. TCRdb re-called the RT-PCR reads through MiXCR, storing one row per CDR3 protein. The sample records approximately 680,000 distinct CDR3 sequences, 15% to 19% being singletons. Comments on this clonotype: The antigen is not known.

This clonotype was obtained from a man aged 50 to 59 who received an inactivated influenza vaccine. V and J are TRBV20-1 and TRBJ2-2; unclear D gene. Specimen: PBMCs from blood, collected roughly 12 days after vaccination. CDR3 residues: CSASGNTGELFF. The CDR3, as DNA: TGCAGTGCTAGCGGCAACACCGGGGAGCTGTTTTTT.